These 10 T cell receptor beta chains were sequenced from one sample in a study of blood T cell repertoires in COVID-19. Measured with immunoSEQ multiplex PCR; TCRdb has only the in-frame clones, and not every one. The data hold about 150,000 clones, with approximately 88% observed a single time. Sequences were obtained from PBMCs or T cells enriched from blood (not recorded which). These receptors were obtained from a man between 70 and 80 years old who had been exposed to COVID-19.

The chain carries TRBV28 and TRBJ2-4; 7 nucleotides line up with TRBD2. The CDR3 length is 15 residues. Looked up from germline, CDR1 is MDHEN and CDR2 is SYDVKM. With V trimmed by 2 bases and J by 0 bases, 1 base remained unmatched. The CDR3 protein is CASSLGGVAKNIQYF. The CDR3, as DNA: TGTGCCAGCAGTTTAGGGGGGGTAGCCAAAAACATTCAGTACTTC.

The chain has TRBV25-1 and TRBJ1-2; 12 bases map to TRBD1. Germline lookup yields CDR1 MGHDK and CDR2 SYGVNS. This CDR3 is 16 amino acids long. J was trimmed by 7 bases and V by 6 bases; bases with no gene match: 12. In nucleotides, the CDR3 is TGTGCCAGCAGCGAGAGGTTAGGGACAGGGGGCGTTGGCTACACCTTC. This gives the protein CASSERLGTGGVGYTF.

The chain couples TRBV6-2 or TRBV6-3 to TRBJ1-5; TRBD1 aligns across 7 bases. The CDR3 has 15 residues. Trimming at V came to 2 bases and at J to 2 bases, leaving 3 bases not matched to a gene. Germline V gene data show CDR1 as MNHEY and CDR2 as SVGEGT. CDR3 in DNA: TGTGCCAGCAGTTACCCAGGGGGGCGCAATCAGCCCCAGCATTTT. Protein product: CASSYPGGRNQPQHF.

This clone was recorded a few times. The chain joins TRBV10-3 to TRBJ2-1; 12 bases match TRBD2. The CDR3 spans 17 residues. J gave up 8 bases and V 0 bases, and 8 bases lay outside the gene matches. Germline V CDR1 and CDR2: ENHRY, SYGVKD. CDR3 bases: TGTGCCATCAGTGAGTCCAGACTAGCGGGAGTATTGGATGAGCAGTTCTTC. Translating gives CAISESRLAGVLDEQFF.

The genes are TRBV5-6 and TRBJ1-1, with 7 bases matching TRBD1. V lost 4 bases, J lost 8 bases, and 11 bases stayed unmatched. The CDR3 extends over 14 amino acids. Germline V gene sequence: CDR1 SGHDT, CDR2 YYEEEE. The DNA of the CDR3 is TGTGCCAGCAGCCCTACAGGGGCCGCATTCGAAGCTTTCTTT. Protein: CASSPTGAAFEAFF.

The V gene is TRBV7-9, the J gene TRBJ1-6; D might be TRBD1 (6 bases). The length of the CDR3 is 15 residues. The V and J ends lost 4 bases and 10 bases respectively, with 17 bases between them. CDR1 is SEHNR, CDR2 FQNEAQ, per germline (reference sequence). CDR3 sequence: CASSSITGTGSPLHF. The CDR3 coding sequence is TGTGCCAGCAGCTCGATTACAGGGACGGGGTCACCCCTCCACTTT.

The chain employs TRBV19 and TRBJ1-5; 9 positions agree with TRBD1. The V gene end was trimmed by 10 bases and the J gene end by 3 bases; junction bases not matched to a gene: 10. The CDR3 is 15 amino acids. Germline V gives CDR1 LNHDA, CDR2 SQIVND (reference sequence). CDR3 protein: CATARGDRDNQPQHF. CDR3 nucleotide sequence: TGTGCCACCGCTAGGGGGGACAGGGACAATCAGCCCCAGCATTTT. Using reference TRBV19 and TRBJ1-5 for the parts outside the CDR3, the full variable domain is DGGITQSPKYLFRKEGQNVTLSCEQNLNHDAMYWYRQDPGQGLRLIYYSQIVNDFQKGDIAEGYSVSREKKESFPLTVTSAQKNPTAFYLCATARGDRDNQPQHFGDGTRLSIL.

The chain employs TRBV3-1 (or the pseudogene TRBV3-2) and TRBJ1-5; 9 bases are a match to TRBD1. The germline CDR1 and CDR2 sequences are LGHDT and YNNKEL (reference sequence). V lost 6 bases, J lost 3 bases, and 9 bases stayed unmatched. There are 16 residues in the CDR3. In DNA form, the CDR3 reads TGTGCCAGCAGTCCCGGGACAGGGCTAGACAATCAGCCCCAGCATTTT. Translating it yields CASSPGTGLDNQPQHF.

This clone was observed a single time. The chain recombines TRBV5-8 with TRBJ2-3, with 7 nucleotides matching TRBD1. In germline, CDR1 is SGHTS, CDR2 YDEGEE. V was pared by 5 bases and J by 1 base, with 4 bases of the junction left unmatched. This CDR3 contains 14 residues. CDR3 sequence (DNA): TGTGCCAGCAGTAATACAGGGGGCACAGATACGCAGTATTTT. The encoded protein is CASSNTGGTDTQYF.

The chain has TRBV4-1 and TRBJ1-5; D is uncertain. The germline V gene encodes CDR1 MGHRA and CDR2 YSYEKL. V dropped 2 bases and J dropped 6 bases, with 17 bases sitting between them. The CDR3 length is 16 residues. In DNA form, the CDR3 reads TGCGCCAGCAGCCAACTGGGCCCCCATATGGGTCAGCCCCAGCATTTT. It specifies CASSQLGPHMGQPQHF.